The 13 T cell receptor beta chains reported below all come from one sample, sequenced in a study of CD8+ T cells in alopecia areata. Treatment specified: oral pan-JAK inhibitor, 5-10 mg twice daily. RNA was extracted and reverse transcribed into cDNA as the sequencing template. Repertoires were generated with immunoSEQ multiplex PCR, while TCRdb's copy carries only in-frame clones and drops some. Among 150,000 to 200,000 clones, 60% were seen once, and the ten largest hold just over 1%. Source: CD4+ T cells sorted from blood, taken at week 24, from a patient treated with tofacitinib. The receptors stem from a human donor with alopecia areata.

The chain links TRBV30 to TRBJ1-6; TRBD1 agrees at 10 bases. This CDR3 spans 16 amino acids. The V gene end was trimmed by 2 bases and the J gene end by 8 bases; junction bases not matched to a gene: 9. Germline CDR1 and CDR2: GTSNPN and SVGIG (reference sequence). DNA for the CDR3: TGTGCCTGGAGTCCAAACCGAGGACAGGGGGATTCACCCCTCCACTTT. This codes for CAWSPNRGQGDSPLHF.

This clone came up a few times. The same CDR3 is also encoded by other DNA sequences in this sample. This chain uses TRBV29-1 with TRBJ2-7; D is uncertain. Trimming took off 0 bases at V and 6 bases at J, with 3 bases between the two ends. In germline, CDR1 is SQVTM, CDR2 ANQGSEA. This CDR3 is built from 10 residues. This CDR3 is CSVEEGEQYF. CDR3 nucleotides: TGCAGCGTTGAAGAGGGCGAGCAGTACTTC.

This clone was found a few times. The J gene is TRBJ1-1, the V gene TRBV5-1; 7 positions agree with TRBD1. The CDR3 consists of 16 residues. CDR1 and CDR2 (germline): SGHRS, YFSETQ. The junction had 10 bases not matched to a gene; V was cut back by 4 bases and J by 1 base. This CDR3 is CASSIDRVGRNTEAFF. The CDR3 DNA is TGCGCCAGCAGCATCGACAGGGTAGGAAGGAACACTGAAGCTTTCTTT.

Turning to this clone: The identical CDR3 is also encoded by other nucleotide sequences in the sample. This chain uses TRBV20-1 with TRBJ2-3; D may be TRBD2 (5 bases). Germline V gene data show CDR1 as DFQATT and CDR2 as SNEGSKA (reference sequence). Trimming took 6 bases from V and 6 from J, leaving 7 bases between them. This CDR3 is built from 10 residues. CDR3 region: CSAWRDTQYF. In DNA form, the CDR3 reads TGCAGTGCGTGGAGGGATACGCAGTATTTT.

The chain carries TRBV7-9 and TRBJ2-6, with D unclear. CDR1 and CDR2 (germline): SEHNR, FQNEAQ (reference sequence). The CDR3 extends over 15 amino acids. V was clipped by 5 bases and J by 1 base, with 9 bases between them. The CDR3 protein is CASSPRKSGANVLTF. CDR3 DNA: TGTGCCAGCAGCCCAAGGAAGTCTGGGGCCAACGTCCTGACTTTC.

The V gene is TRBV2, the J gene TRBJ2-3; unclear D gene. The CDR3 is 12 residues long. Germline V lookup: CDR1 SNHLY, CDR2 FYNNEI. V lost 7 bases to trimming and J lost 6 bases, with 11 bases between them. CDR3 nucleotides: TGTGCCAGCACCCGGCTGGGTGATACGCAGTATTTT. This sequence encodes CASTRLGDTQYF.

This chain joins TRBV7-2 and TRBJ2-5, with D possibly being TRBD1 (6 bases). This CDR3 is 15 amino acids long. The germline gives CDR1 SGHTA, CDR2 FQGNSA. Trimming removed 5 bases at V and 5 bases at J, with 18 bases between. CDR3 residues: CASSPNLGGRETQYF. CDR3 DNA: TGTGCCAGCAGCCCCAATCTAGGGGGTAGGGAGACCCAGTACTTC. Filled out from reference TRBV7-2 and TRBJ2-5, the complete variable domain reads GAGVSQSPSNKVTEKGKDVELRCDPISGHTALYWYRQSLGQGLEFLIYFQGNSAPDKSGLPSDRFSAERTGGSVSTLTIQRTQQEDSAVYLCASSPNLGGRETQYFGPGTRLLVL.

The chain links TRBV6-5 to TRBJ2-5; D possibly corresponds to TRBD2 (7 bases). This CDR3 has 14 residues. Trimming shortened V by 5 bases and J by 4 bases, and 14 bases separated the two germline ends. Per the germline V gene, CDR1 is MNHEY and CDR2 is SVGAGI. Here the CDR3 reads CASSHGGAGETQYF. The CDR3 DNA reads as TGTGCCAGCAGTCATGGGGGGGCCGGAGAGACCCAGTACTTC.

This chain uses TRBV20-1 with TRBJ1-1; D remains ambiguous. CDR3 length equals 11 residues. Germline assignment: CDR1 DFQATT and CDR2 SNEGSKA (reference sequence). V was cut by 5 bases and J by 6 bases, with 10 bases left in between. CDR3 sequence (DNA): TGCAGTGCTGGATATAGGGCTGAAGCTTTCTTT. Translated: CSAGYRAEAFF.

Written as DNA, the CDR3 is TGCGCCAGCAGCCAAAAGACCACCGGGGAGCTGTTTTTT. As protein: CASSQKTTGELFF. The chain is built from TRBV4-3 and TRBJ2-2; no clear D. CDR1 and CDR2 (germline): LGHNA, YSLEER. The CDR3 loop spans 13 amino acids. With 2 bases removed from V and 4 bases from J, the gap between germline ends came to 5 bases.

The chain joins TRBV7-9 to TRBJ1-1; D is undetermined. V shed 2 bases and J shed 2 bases, with 9 bases lying between them. CDR1 and CDR2 from the germline V gene are SEHNR and FQNEAQ (reference sequence). This CDR3 contains 14 residues. CDR3 coding DNA: TGTGCCAGCAGCTTAATCGGAGAAAACACTGAAGCTTTCTTT. This codes for CASSLIGENTEAFF.

The V and J genes are TRBV10-2 and TRBJ2-3, with 8 bases aligning to TRBD1. Germline CDR1 reads WSHSY; CDR2 reads SAAADI. J was trimmed by 6 bases and V by 5 bases; bases with no gene match: 7. The CDR3 sequence is 14 residues long. Here the CDR3 reads CASSTQGASDTQYF. CDR3 sequence (DNA): TGCGCCAGCAGTACCCAGGGGGCAAGCGATACGCAGTATTTT.

J is TRBJ2-5 and V is TRBV6-5, with 13 bases aligning to TRBD2. The CDR3 is 14 residues long. V shed 6 bases, J shed 6 bases, and the junction held 4 bases outside the gene matches. Germline CDR1 is MNHEY and CDR2 is SVGAGI. CDR3 sequence reads: CASSPGTSGKTQYF. The CDR3 DNA reads as TGTGCCAGCAGCCCCGGGACTAGCGGGAAGACCCAGTACTTC.